This T cell receptor beta chain stems from a study of shared clonotypes between healthy human individuals. In the study overall: Samples came from two female and three male donors aged 18 to 49.

Germline lookup yields CDR1 SGHAT and CDR2 FQNNGV. Trimming pared 7 bases from V and 2 bases from J, leaving 18 bases between. CDR3 length: 15 residues. CD45RO-negative, CCR7-positively selected cells formed the naive CD8 fraction, excluding terminally differentiated effector memory CD45RA+ cells. Clones were sequenced by immunoSEQ multiplex PCR, and TCRdb holds only the in-frame ones, with some missing. The repertoire holds about 1,900,000 clones, with approximately 94% as singletons. This receptor was obtained from a man between 18 and 35 years old in good health. The V call is TRBV11-2, the J call TRBJ2-7; D possibly uses TRBD1 or TRBD2 (6 bases each). Material: naive CD8+ T cells sorted from blood. CDR3 bases: TGTGCCAGCACCCGGGTAGGGGGGCAAGCCTACGAGCAGTACTTC. It codes for CASTRVGGQAYEQYF. Looking up the rest from reference TRBV11-2 and TRBJ2-7 gives the full variable domain: EAGVAQSPRYKIIEKRQSVAFWCNPISGHATLYWYQQILGQGPKLLIQFQNNGVVDDSQLPKDRFSAERLKGVDSTLKIQPAKLEDSAVYLCASTRVGGQAYEQYFGPGTRLTVT.